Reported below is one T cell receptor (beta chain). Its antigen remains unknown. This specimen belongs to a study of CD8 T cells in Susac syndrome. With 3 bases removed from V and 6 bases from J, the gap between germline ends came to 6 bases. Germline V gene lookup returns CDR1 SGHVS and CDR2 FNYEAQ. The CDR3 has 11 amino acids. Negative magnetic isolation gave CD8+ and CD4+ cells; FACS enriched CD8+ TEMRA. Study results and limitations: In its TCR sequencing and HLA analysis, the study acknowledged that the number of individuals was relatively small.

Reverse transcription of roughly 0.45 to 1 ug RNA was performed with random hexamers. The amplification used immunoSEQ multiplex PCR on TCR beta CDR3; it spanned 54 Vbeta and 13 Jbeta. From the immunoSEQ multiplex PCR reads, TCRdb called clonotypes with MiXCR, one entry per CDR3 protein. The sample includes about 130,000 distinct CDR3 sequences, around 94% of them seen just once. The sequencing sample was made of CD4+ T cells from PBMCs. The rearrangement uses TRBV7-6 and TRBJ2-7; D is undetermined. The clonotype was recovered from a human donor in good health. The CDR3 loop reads CASSLRGEQYF. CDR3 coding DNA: TGTGCCAGCAGCTTGCGAGGCGAGCAGTACTTC.